This is a list of T cell receptor beta chains from one sample in a study of response to subunit inactivated influenza vaccine. Each CDR3 protein gets one entry after TCRdb re-called the RT-PCR reads with MiXCR. The repertoire has some 800,000 distinct CDR3 sequences, over 20% of them found once; the top ten carry roughly 10%. The sequences come from PBMCs from blood, collected roughly 5 days after vaccination. Receptor source: a man aged 50 to 59 who received an inactivated influenza vaccine. The CDR3 runs from the conserved cysteine through the conserved F or W.

CASSPLAVTNTEAFF,TRBV12-3/TRBV12-4,TRBJ1-1
CASSTTGWDTEAFF,TRBV21-1,TRBJ1-1
CASSLNRGRSTDTQYF,TRBV12-3/TRBV12-4,TRBJ2-3
CASSLWYSEKLFF,TRBV12-3/TRBV12-4,TRBJ1-4
CSATGTGIADTQYF,TRBV29-1,TRBJ2-3
CASSEFLLQETQYF,TRBV10-2,TRBJ2-5
CASGTGGTDTQYF,TRBV5-1,TRBJ2-3
CASSEAGVRYNEQFF,TRBV18,TRBJ2-1
CASSLPGQGEAFF,TRBV7-9,TRBJ1-1
CASSRFGTQYF,TRBV28,TRBJ2-5
CASSRRTGTGRDEQYF,TRBV3-1,TRBJ2-7
CASSYQRGRKGEQYF,TRBV6-5,TRBJ2-7
CASSLSFRAGASKNIQYF,TRBV12-3/TRBV12-4,TRBJ2-4
CSARTSADTEAFF,TRBV20-1,TRBJ1-1
CASSEYTTAGNEQFF,TRBV25-1,TRBJ2-1
CASSHSDRGPYEQYF,TRBV3-1,TRBJ2-7
CASSLGLPGGNEKLFF,TRBV7-2,TRBJ1-4
CASSPLDRVNYGYTF,TRBV6-1,TRBJ1-2
CATSRDEPDRPYEQYF,TRBV15,TRBJ2-7
CSVVGWHGELFF,TRBV29-1,TRBJ2-2
CASRTTGAGEQYF,TRBV7-2,TRBJ2-7
CASTSPGLGHEKLFF,TRBV28,TRBJ1-4
CASSNRDKGLDEQYF,TRBV28,TRBJ2-7
CASSQVGKTYEQYF,TRBV14,TRBJ2-7
CASSQDSRGTEGYTF,TRBV4-2,TRBJ1-2
CASSAGQTNIQYF,TRBV6-1,TRBJ2-4
CSVAGTDSYNEQFF,TRBV29-1,TRBJ2-1
CASSLGQGVYEQYF,TRBV12-3/TRBV12-4,TRBJ2-7
CASSYGPPLAGGSYNEQFF,TRBV6-5,TRBJ2-1
CASRLLAGTDTQYF,TRBV28,TRBJ2-3
CAGSRDHPANTGELFF,TRBV10-3,TRBJ2-2
CASSFSPGQHTEAFF,TRBV5-6,TRBJ1-1
CASSPNSVRTSGSYEQYF,TRBV7-6,TRBJ2-7
CASSQDGGGNTEAFF,TRBV3-1,TRBJ1-1
CASSENEGRNSPLHF,TRBV6-1,TRBJ1-6
CASSSGTSSAYEQYF,TRBV28,TRBJ2-7
CASSYLPTGGSYEQYF,TRBV6-5,TRBJ2-7
CASSQLMEQSF,TRBV3-1,TRBJ2-7
CATSDTGQGIDTQYF,TRBV24-1,TRBJ2-3
CASSTKGAKNIQYF,TRBV2,TRBJ2-4
CASSPTGRSLYGYTF,TRBV28,TRBJ1-2
CASSETGSGNEQFF,TRBV6-2/TRBV6-3,TRBJ2-1
CASRSFGWEYTEAFF,TRBV6-1,TRBJ1-1
CASNSYLTTDTQYF,TRBV12-3/TRBV12-4,TRBJ2-3
CASGPTELWSEQFF,TRBV12-3/TRBV12-4,TRBJ2-1
CATSAVDRGANTGELFF,TRBV24-1,TRBJ2-2
CASSEIQGYEQYF,TRBV2,TRBJ2-7